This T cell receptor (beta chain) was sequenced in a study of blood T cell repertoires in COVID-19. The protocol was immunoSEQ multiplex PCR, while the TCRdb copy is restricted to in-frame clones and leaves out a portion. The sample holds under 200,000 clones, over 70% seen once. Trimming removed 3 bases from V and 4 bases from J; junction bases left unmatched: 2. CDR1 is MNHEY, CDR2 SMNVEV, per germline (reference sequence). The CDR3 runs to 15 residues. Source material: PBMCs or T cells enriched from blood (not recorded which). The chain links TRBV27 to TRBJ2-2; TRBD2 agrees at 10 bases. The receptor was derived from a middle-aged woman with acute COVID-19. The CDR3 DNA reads TGTGCCAGCAGTTTTGCTAGCGGGAGCACCGGGGAGCTGTTTTTT. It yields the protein CASSFASGSTGELFF.